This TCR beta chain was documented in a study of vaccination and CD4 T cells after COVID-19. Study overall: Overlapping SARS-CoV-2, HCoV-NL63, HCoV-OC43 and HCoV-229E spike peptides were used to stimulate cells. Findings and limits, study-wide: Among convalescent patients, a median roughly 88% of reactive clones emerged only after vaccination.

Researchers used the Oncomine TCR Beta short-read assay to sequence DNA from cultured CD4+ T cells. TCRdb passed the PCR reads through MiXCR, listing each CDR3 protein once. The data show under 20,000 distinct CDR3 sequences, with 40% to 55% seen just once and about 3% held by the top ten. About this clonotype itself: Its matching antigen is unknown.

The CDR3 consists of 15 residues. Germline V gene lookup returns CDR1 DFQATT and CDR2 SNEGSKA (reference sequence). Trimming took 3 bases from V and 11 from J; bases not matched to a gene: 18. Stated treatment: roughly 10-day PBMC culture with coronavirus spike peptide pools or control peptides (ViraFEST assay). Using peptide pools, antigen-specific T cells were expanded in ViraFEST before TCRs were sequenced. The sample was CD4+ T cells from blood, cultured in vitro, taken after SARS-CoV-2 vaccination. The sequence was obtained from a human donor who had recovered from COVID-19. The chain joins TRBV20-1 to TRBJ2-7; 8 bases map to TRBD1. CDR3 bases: TGCAGTGCTAGGGGTCCCGGGACAGGATTTCAGTTGGAGTACTTC. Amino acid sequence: CSARGPGTGFQLEYF.